This T cell receptor (beta chain) was recovered during a study of blood T cells in healthy people across ages. Study outcomes and limitations: Researchers report that TCR beta diversity correlated strongly with naive T cell percentage. Unknown CMV status may confound age-related changes in expanded clones.

This clonotype has just a few counts. The antigen is not known. A second roughly 6 to 11 cycle PCR used barcoded and J-beta primers. Each cDNA was tagged by a template-switch adaptor containing 12 random nucleotides. TCRdb re-derived calls from the 5' RACE reads in MiXCR, one entry per CDR3 protein. The sample yields some 1.6 million distinct CDR3 sequences, around 36% seen once. This CDR3 spans 15 amino acids. Trimming took off 5 bases at V and 2 bases at J, with 16 bases between the two ends. This TCR came from a woman aged 25-40 years in good health. The V call is TRBV12-3 or TRBV12-4, the J call TRBJ2-7; TRBD2 is a possible D gene (6 bases). The source material was blood. The CDR3 sequence: CASSPPREWAYEQYF. CDR3 bases: TGTGCCAGCAGTCCCCCTCGGGAGTGGGCCTACGAGCAGTACTTC.